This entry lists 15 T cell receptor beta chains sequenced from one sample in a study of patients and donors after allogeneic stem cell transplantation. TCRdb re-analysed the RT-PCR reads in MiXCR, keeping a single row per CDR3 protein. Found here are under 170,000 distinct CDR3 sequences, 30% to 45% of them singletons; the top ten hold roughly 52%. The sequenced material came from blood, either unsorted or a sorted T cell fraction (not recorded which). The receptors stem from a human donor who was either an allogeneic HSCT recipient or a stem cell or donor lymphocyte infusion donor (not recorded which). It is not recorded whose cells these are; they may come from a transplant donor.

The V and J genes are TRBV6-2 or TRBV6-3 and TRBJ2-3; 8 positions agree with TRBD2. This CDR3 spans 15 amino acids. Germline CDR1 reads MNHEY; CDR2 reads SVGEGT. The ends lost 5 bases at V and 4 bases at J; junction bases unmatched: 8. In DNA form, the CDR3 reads TGTGCCAGCAGTGCGGAGGGACTAGAGGCAGATACGCAGTATTTT. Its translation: CASSAEGLEADTQYF.

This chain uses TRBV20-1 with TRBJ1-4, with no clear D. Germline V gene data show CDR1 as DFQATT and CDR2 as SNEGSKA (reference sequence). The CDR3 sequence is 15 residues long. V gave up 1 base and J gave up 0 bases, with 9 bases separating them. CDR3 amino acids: CSARAEPTTNEKLFF. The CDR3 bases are TGCAGTGCTAGAGCCGAGCCTACAACTAATGAAAAACTGTTTTTT.

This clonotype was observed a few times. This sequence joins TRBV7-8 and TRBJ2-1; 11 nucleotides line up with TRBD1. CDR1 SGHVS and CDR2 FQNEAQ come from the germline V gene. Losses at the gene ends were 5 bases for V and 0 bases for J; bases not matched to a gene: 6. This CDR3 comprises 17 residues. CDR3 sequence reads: CASSPGTGGSSYNEQFF. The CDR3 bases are TGTGCCAGCAGCCCCGGGACAGGGGGTAGCTCCTACAATGAGCAGTTCTTC.

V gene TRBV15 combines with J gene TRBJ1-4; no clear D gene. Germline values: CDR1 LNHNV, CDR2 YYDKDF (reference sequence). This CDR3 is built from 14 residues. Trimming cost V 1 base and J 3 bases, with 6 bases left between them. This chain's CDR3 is CATSRVGANEKLFF. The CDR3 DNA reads TGTGCCACCAGCAGAGTCGGCGCTAATGAAAAACTGTTTTTT.

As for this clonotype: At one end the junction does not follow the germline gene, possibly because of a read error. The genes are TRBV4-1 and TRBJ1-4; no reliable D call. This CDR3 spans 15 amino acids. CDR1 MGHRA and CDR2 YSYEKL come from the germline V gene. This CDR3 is CASIYDAGSNEQLFF. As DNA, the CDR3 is TGCGCCAGCATCTATGACGCCGGCTCTAATGAACAACTGTTTTTT.

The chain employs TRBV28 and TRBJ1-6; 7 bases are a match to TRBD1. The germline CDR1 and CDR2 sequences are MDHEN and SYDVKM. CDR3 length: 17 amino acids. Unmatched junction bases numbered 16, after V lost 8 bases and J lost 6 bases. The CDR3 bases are TGTGCCAGCCGTGAAGACCGGGACAGTGGCATTAATTCACCCCTCCACTTT. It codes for CASREDRDSGINSPLHF.

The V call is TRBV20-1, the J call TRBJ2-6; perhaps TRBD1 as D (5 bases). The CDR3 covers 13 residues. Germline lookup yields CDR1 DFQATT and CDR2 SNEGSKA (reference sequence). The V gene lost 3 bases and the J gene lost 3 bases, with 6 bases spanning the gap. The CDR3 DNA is TGCAGTGCTAGGCAGGGTGGGGCCAACGTCCTGACTTTC. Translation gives CSARQGGANVLTF.

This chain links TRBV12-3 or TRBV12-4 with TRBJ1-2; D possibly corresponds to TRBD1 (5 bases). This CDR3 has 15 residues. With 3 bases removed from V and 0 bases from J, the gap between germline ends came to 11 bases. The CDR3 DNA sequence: TGTGCCAGCAGTTTGGAGGGGCTACCTAACTATGGCTACACCTTC. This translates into CASSLEGLPNYGYTF.

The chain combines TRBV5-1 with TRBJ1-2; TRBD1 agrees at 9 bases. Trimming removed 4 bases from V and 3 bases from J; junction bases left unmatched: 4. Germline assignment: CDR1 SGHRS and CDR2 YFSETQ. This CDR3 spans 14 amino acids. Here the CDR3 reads CASSVRTGDYGYTF. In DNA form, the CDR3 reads TGCGCCAGCAGCGTCCGGACAGGGGACTATGGCTACACCTTC. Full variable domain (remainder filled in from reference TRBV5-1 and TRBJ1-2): KAGVTQTPRYLIKTRGQQVTLSCSPISGHRSVSWYQQTPGQGLQFLFEYFSETQRNKGNFPGRFSGRQFSNSRSEMNVSTLELGDSALYLCASSVRTGDYGYTFGSGTRLTVV.

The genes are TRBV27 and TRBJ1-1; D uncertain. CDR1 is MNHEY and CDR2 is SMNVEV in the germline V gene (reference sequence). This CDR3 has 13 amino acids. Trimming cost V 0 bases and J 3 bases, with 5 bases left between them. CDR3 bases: TGTGCCAGCAGTTTATCGACGGACACTGAAGCTTTCTTT. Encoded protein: CASSLSTDTEAFF.

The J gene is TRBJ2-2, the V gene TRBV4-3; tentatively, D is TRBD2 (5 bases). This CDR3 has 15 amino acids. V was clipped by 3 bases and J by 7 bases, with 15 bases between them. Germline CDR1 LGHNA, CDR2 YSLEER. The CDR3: CASSQFEGGDGELFF. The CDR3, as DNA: TGCGCCAGCAGCCAGTTCGAGGGCGGTGACGGGGAGCTGTTTTTT.

The CDR3 sequence is CASRVGAGYGYTF. The CDR3 nucleotides read TGTGCCAGCAGAGTGGGGGCGGGCTATGGCTACACCTTC. The chain joins TRBV27 to TRBJ1-2, with D perhaps matching TRBD1 (6 bases). CDR3 length: 13 residues. Between the trimmed V and J ends, which lost 6 bases and 4 bases, there was a span of 12 bases. The germline CDR1 and CDR2 sequences are MNHEY and SMNVEV (reference sequence).

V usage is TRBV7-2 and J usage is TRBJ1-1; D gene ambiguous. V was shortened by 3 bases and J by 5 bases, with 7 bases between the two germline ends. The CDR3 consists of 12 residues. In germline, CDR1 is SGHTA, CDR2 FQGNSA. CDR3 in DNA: TGTGCCAGCAGCTTTTTGGGTACTGAAGCTTTCTTT. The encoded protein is CASSFLGTEAFF.

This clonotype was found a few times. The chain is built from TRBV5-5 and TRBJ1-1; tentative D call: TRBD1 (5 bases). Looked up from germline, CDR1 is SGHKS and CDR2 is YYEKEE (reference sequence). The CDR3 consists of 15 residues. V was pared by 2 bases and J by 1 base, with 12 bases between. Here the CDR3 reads CASSFAGMGNTEAFF. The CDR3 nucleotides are TGTGCCAGCAGCTTTGCAGGGATGGGGAACACTGAAGCTTTCTTT.

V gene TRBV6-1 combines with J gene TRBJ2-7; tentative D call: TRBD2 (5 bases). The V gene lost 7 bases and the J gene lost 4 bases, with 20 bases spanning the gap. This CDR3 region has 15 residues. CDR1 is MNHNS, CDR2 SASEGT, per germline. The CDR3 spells CASIVGVAFLYEQYF. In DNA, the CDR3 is TGTGCCAGCATCGTCGGGGTAGCCTTCCTTTACGAGCAGTACTTC.